This is a list of T cell receptor beta chains from one sample in a study of blood T cell repertoires in COVID-19. The assay was immunoSEQ multiplex PCR, and TCRdb's table has in-frame clones only and misses some. The sample shows more than 70,000 clones, about four fifths of them seen only once. The sample was peripheral blood. These receptors came from a woman of 80 years or more with active or convalescent COVID-19. CDR3s include the opening cysteine and the closing phenylalanine or tryptophan. A D gene is named only where the DNA matches it firmly. Rows may omit the clone size; those that give it use once, few, many or a size class.

J gene,clone size,V gene,D gene,CDR3 DNA,CDR3 protein
TRBJ1-5,NA,TRBV28,NA,TGTGCCAGCAGTTTGCCCAGGGGCCTCAGCAATCAGCCCCAGCATTTT,CASSLPRGLSNQPQHF
TRBJ1-6,NA,TRBV18,NA,TGTGCCAGCTCACCTGCGGTGGGACAAATTAATTCACCCCTCCACTTT,CASSPAVGQINSPLHF
TRBJ2-7,NA,TRBV11-3,TRBD2,TGTGCCAGCAGCCCCCCCTCGAGGACTAGCGGGAGGTCCGAGCAGTACTTC,CASSPPSRTSGRSEQYF
TRBJ2-4,few,TRBV2,NA,TGTGCCAGCAGTGAAGCGCCTGGGGGGTACAAAAACATTCAGTACTTC,CASSEAPGGYKNIQYF
TRBJ2-2,NA,TRBV5-3,TRBD1,TGTGCCAGACTAAATCCGGGACAGGGGGCCGAAAGTTCCGGGGAGCTGTTTTTT,CARLNPGQGAESSGELFF
TRBJ2-7,once,TRBV3-1/TRBV3-2,NA,TGTGCCAGCAGCCAAGCCGGCCGGGGAGGAGAGCAGTACTTC,CASSQAGRGGEQYF
TRBJ2-7,NA,TRBV27,NA,TGTGCCAGCAGTCCGCCGGGTCCTTCCTACGAGCAGTACTTC,CASSPPGPSYEQYF
TRBJ1-1,NA,TRBV19,TRBD1,TGTGCCAGTAGACCCTGGACAGGGGGTACTGAAGCTTTCTTT,CASRPWTGGTEAFF
TRBJ2-1,NA,TRBV5-4,NA,TGTGCCAGCAGCTTGGGGCTGTACAATGAGCAGTTCTTC,CASSLGLYNEQFF
TRBJ2-5,NA,TRBV7-2,TRBD2,TGTGCCAGCAGCCCAGAGGGACTAGAGGGGACCCAGTACTTC,CASSPEGLEGTQYF
TRBJ2-1,NA,TRBV7-2,NA,TGTGCCAGCAGCCCAAGGGGCGATAGCCGGTGGTGGTTCTTC,CASSPRGDSRWWFF
TRBJ1-4,NA,TRBV19,TRBD1,TGTGCCAGTAGTATCGGGGGACAGGGGAATGAAAAACTGTTTTTT,CASSIGGQGNEKLFF
TRBJ1-3,NA,TRBV19,TRBD1,TGTGCCAGTAGTATGAAATTGCTGGCAGGGGGAGGAAACACCATATATTTT,CASSMKLLAGGGNTIYF
TRBJ1-4,NA,TRBV27,NA,TGTGCCAGAGGCGACACGGCAACTAATGAAAAACTGTTTTTT,CARGDTATNEKLFF
TRBJ1-1,NA,TRBV21-1,NA,TGTGCCAGCAGCCGGGACAGGGGCACTGAAGCTTTCTTT,CASSRDRGTEAFF
TRBJ1-1,once,TRBV28,TRBD1,TGTGCCAGCAGCAAGGGGGCGCTTCGGACTGAAGCTTTCTTT,CASSKGALRTEAFF
TRBJ1-2,NA,TRBV14,TRBD1,TGTGCCAGCAGCACAGGACAGGGCTATGGCTACACCTTC,CASSTGQGYGYTF
TRBJ2-7,once,TRBV12-5,TRBD1,TGTGCTAGTGGTTTGGGGACAGGCTCGGGGGAGCAGTACTTC,CASGLGTGSGEQYF
TRBJ2-5,NA,TRBV5-8,TRBD2,TGTGCCAGCAGCCAAGGACTAGCGGACAAGGAGACCCAGTACTTC,CASSQGLADKETQYF
TRBJ1-1,NA,TRBV3-1/TRBV3-2,NA,TGTGCCAGCAGCCCACGGGAGGGCGTCACTGAAGCTTTCTTT,CASSPREGVTEAFF
TRBJ2-1,NA,TRBV4-3,TRBD2,TGCGCCAGCAGCCAAAGACTAGCGGGTCGGGAAATCCACAATGAGCAGTTCTTC,CASSQRLAGREIHNEQFF
TRBJ1-4,NA,TRBV5-4,TRBD1,TGTGCCAGCAGCGGGCAGGGGGCGACTAATGAAAAACTGTTTTTT,CASSGQGATNEKLFF
TRBJ2-2,NA,TRBV27,TRBD1,TGTGCCAGCAGTTTTTGGAAGGGACAGGGGATCGGGGAGCTGTTTTTT,CASSFWKGQGIGELFF
TRBJ2-7,few,TRBV7-2,TRBD2,TGTGCCAGCAGCTTGGGCGGGAGCTTGTACGAGCAGTACTTC,CASSLGGSLYEQYF
TRBJ2-7,NA,TRBV9,NA,TGTGCCAGCAGCGTAGGGGGCCATGGTTACGAGCAGTACTTC,CASSVGGHGYEQYF
TRBJ2-1,NA,TRBV5-4,NA,TGTGCCAGCAGCTTTTTAGCCAATGAGCAGTTCTTC,CASSFLANEQFF
TRBJ2-1,NA,TRBV6-1,TRBD1,TGTGCCAGCAGTGAGGACAGGGCGGGTCGCAATGAGCAGTTCTTC,CASSEDRAGRNEQFF
TRBJ1-1,NA,TRBV19,TRBD1,TGTGCCAGTGCCGGGACAGGGGTGAACACTGAAGCTTTCTTT,CASAGTGVNTEAFF
TRBJ1-5,NA,TRBV21-1,NA,TGTGCCAGCAGCAAGGGCAGGGGCAATCAGCCCCAGCATTTT,CASSKGRGNQPQHF
TRBJ2-1,NA,TRBV6-4,TRBD1,TGTGCCAGCAGTGGACAGGGGGCGAAGTTCTTC,CASSGQGAKFF
TRBJ1-1,once,TRBV19,TRBD1,TGTGCCAGTGGGGAAGACAGGGGCACTGAAGCTTTCTTT,CASGEDRGTEAFF
TRBJ2-4,NA,TRBV6-4,NA,TGTGCCAGCAGTGGAGAGGAAGGAAACATTCAGTACTTC,CASSGEEGNIQYF
TRBJ2-7,NA,TRBV11-2,TRBD1,TGTGCCAGCAGCTTAGATTTGCTCTTCGGACAGGGACGCTACGAGCAGTACTTC,CASSLDLLFGQGRYEQYF
TRBJ2-7,NA,TRBV7-2,TRBD1,TGTGCCAGCACCAGGAGGGGGGACAGGGTCTCCTACGAGCAGTACTTC,CASTRRGDRVSYEQYF
TRBJ2-3,NA,TRBV5-1,NA,TGCGCCAGCAGCCCTCCCCCGGGTACAGATACGCAGTATTTT,CASSPPPGTDTQYF
TRBJ2-1,few,TRBV19,NA,TGTGCCAGTAGTATGTCCGGGACAGAGCAGTTCTTC,CASSMSGTEQFF
TRBJ2-2,few,TRBV19,NA,TGTGCCAGTAGTATGCGGGTCCCCGGGGAGCTGTTTTTT,CASSMRVPGELFF
TRBJ1-4,NA,TRBV7-2,NA,TGTGCCAGCAGCTTAAATTTCGTGGCTGGTGAAAAACTGTTTTTT,CASSLNFVAGEKLFF
TRBJ2-3,NA,TRBV7-2,TRBD2,TGTGCCAGGCCGGACCCCGGCGGGGGGGTCCCAGATACGCAGTATTTT,CARPDPGGGVPDTQYF
TRBJ1-2,NA,TRBV6-2/TRBV6-3,TRBD1,TGTGCCAGCAGTAACCGGGACAGCAATTTGAGTACCTTC,CASSNRDSNLSTF
TRBJ2-6,few,TRBV19,NA,TGTGCCAGTATCCCGGCTGGGGCCAACGTCCTGACTTTC,CASIPAGANVLTF
TRBJ1-2,NA,TRBV4-2,TRBD1,TGTGCCAGCAGCCAAGTTGGACAGGTGATATATGGCTACACCTTC,CASSQVGQVIYGYTF
TRBJ2-7,NA,TRBV5-1,NA,TGCGCCAGCAGCAAGACGGACAGATGGGACGAGCAGTACTTC,CASSKTDRWDEQYF
TRBJ1-6,NA,TRBV5-5,TRBD1,TGTGCCAGCAACCTAATGGCCCCGGGACAGGGGTCACCCCTCCACTTT,CASNLMAPGQGSPLHF
TRBJ2-5,NA,TRBV24-1,NA,TGTGCCACCGGACAGCAAGAGACCCAGTACTTC,CATGQQETQYF
TRBJ1-1,NA,TRBV5-1,TRBD1,TGCGCCAGCAGCCTCGGACAGGGGGCGACTGAAGCTTTCTTT,CASSLGQGATEAFF